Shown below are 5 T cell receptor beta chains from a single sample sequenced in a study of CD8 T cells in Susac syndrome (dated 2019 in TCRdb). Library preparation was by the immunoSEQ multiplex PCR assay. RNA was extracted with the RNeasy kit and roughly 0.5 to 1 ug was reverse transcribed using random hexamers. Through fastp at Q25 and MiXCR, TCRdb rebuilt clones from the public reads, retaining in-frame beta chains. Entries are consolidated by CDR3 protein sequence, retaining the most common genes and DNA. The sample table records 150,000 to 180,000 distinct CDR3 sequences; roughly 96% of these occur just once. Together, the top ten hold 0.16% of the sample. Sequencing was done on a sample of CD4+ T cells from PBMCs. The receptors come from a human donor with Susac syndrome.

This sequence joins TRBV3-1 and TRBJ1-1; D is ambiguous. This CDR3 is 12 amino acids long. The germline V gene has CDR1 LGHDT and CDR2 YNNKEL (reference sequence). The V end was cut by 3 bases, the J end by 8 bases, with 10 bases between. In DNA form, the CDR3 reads TGTGCCAGCAGCCACGCGGGCGGGGAAGCTTTCTTT. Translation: CASSHAGGEAFF.

CDR3 region: CSARWGIQETQYF. The CDR3 DNA reads TGCAGTGCTAGATGGGGCATCCAAGAGACCCAGTACTTC. This chain uses TRBV20-1 with TRBJ2-5, with D maybe TRBD1 (5 bases). This CDR3 is 13 amino acids long. Germline V gives CDR1 DFQATT, CDR2 SNEGSKA (reference sequence). V was cut by 2 bases and J by 1 base, with 8 bases left in between.

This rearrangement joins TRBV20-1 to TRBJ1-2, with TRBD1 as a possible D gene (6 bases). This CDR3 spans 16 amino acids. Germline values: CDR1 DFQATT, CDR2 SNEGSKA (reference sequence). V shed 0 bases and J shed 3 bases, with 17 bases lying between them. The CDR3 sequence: CSARDPRQVGDYGYTF. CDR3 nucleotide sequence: TGCAGTGCTAGAGATCCCCGACAGGTGGGGGACTATGGCTACACCTTC.

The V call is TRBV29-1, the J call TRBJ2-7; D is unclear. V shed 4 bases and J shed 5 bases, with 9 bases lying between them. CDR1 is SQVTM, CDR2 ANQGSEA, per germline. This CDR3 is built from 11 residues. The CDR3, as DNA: TGCAGCGTTGCCAGGAACGACGAGCAGTACTTC. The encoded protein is CSVARNDEQYF.

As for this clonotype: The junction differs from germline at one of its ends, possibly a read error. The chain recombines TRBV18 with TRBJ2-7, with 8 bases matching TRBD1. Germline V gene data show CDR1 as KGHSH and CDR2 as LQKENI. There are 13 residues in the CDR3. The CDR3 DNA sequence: TGTGCCAGCTCCCCACAGGGGGCCTACGAGCAGTACTTC. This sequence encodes CASSPQGAYEQYF.